This record looks at one TCR beta chain sequence and its context. Doses given second, at about 4 or about 12 weeks, were pooled. The assay was immunoSEQ multiplex PCR, and TCRdb's table has in-frame clones only and misses some. Among 90,000 to 150,000 clones listed, around 93% were seen once. These data belong to a study of T cell responses to AZD1222 COVID-19 vaccine. The CDR3 runs to 16 residues. V was pared by 4 bases and J by 5 bases, with 10 bases of the junction left unmatched. Germline V gene sequence: CDR1 SGHDT, CDR2 YYEEEE. The receptor's source is an adult who received the AZD1222 COVID-19 vaccine. The chain is built from TRBV5-6 and TRBJ2-2; 8 nucleotides align to TRBD2. This specimen consisted of peripheral blood, obtained 28 days after the second AZD1222 dose. The CDR3 region is CASSPLGTSGTGELFF. Here the CDR3 DNA reads TGTGCCAGCAGCCCATTGGGGACTAGTGGTACCGGGGAGCTGTTTTTT.